These 4 T cell receptor beta chains were sequenced from one sample in a study of T cell changes during pregnancy in multiple sclerosis. Clones were read by immunoSEQ multiplex PCR, and TCRdb kept only the in-frame ones, dropping some. The data show 65,000 to 70,000 clones, 80% to 95% seen once. The sequences come from peripheral blood, collected in the third trimester of pregnancy. These receptors came from a female donor in good health, enrolled as a control in a pregnancy study.

The rearrangement uses TRBV4-2 and TRBJ2-1, with 8 bases that match TRBD2. V shed 3 bases, J shed 4 bases, and the junction held 8 bases outside the gene matches. The CDR3 loop spans 16 amino acids. In germline, CDR1 is LGHNA, CDR2 YNFKEQ. The CDR3, as DNA: TGTGCCAGCAGCCAGGACGGGGGGGCGGCATACAATGAGCAGTTCTTC. This sequence encodes CASSQDGGAAYNEQFF.

The rearrangement uses TRBV5-4 and TRBJ2-1; the match to TRBD2 covers 11 bases. This CDR3 region has 15 residues. After removal of 2 bases from V and 7 bases from J, the junction contained 5 bases not matched to a gene. Germline CDR1 and CDR2: SGHNT and YYREEE (reference sequence). CDR3 in amino acids: CASSFLAGGRNEQFF. The CDR3 DNA reads as TGTGCCAGCAGCTTTCTAGCGGGAGGACGGAATGAGCAGTTCTTC.

V is TRBV10-3 and J is TRBJ1-1, with D possibly matching TRBD1 (5 bases). CDR3 length: 17 residues. Germline V gene sequence: CDR1 ENHRY, CDR2 SYGVKD. V lost 3 bases to trimming and J lost 5 bases, with 22 bases between them. CDR3: CAISDSMWEGAWTEAFF. CDR3 coding DNA: TGTGCCATCAGTGATTCGATGTGGGAAGGGGCCTGGACTGAAGCTTTCTTT.

The CDR3 sequence is CATETGTENTEAFF. The CDR3 bases are TGTGCCACCGAGACCGGGACTGAGAACACTGAAGCTTTCTTT. The V and J genes are TRBV10-3 and TRBJ1-1; perhaps TRBD1 as D (5 bases). V was shortened by 10 bases and J by 1 base, with 16 bases between the two germline ends. The germline CDR1 and CDR2 sequences are ENHRY and SYGVKD. The length of the CDR3 is 14 residues.